This entry lists 16 T cell receptor beta chains sequenced from one sample in a study of early T cells in non-severe SARS-CoV-2 infection. Using its own MiXCR run on the 5' RACE reads, TCRdb lists one record per CDR3 protein. The sample contains approximately 70,000 distinct CDR3 sequences, approximately 5% of which appear only once. Sequenced here: whole blood, sampled at baseline. These TCRs come from an adult who was a healthcare worker with PCR-confirmed SARS-CoV-2 infection or an uninfected control (not recorded which).

In this sample, this clonotype turned up many times. The V and J genes are TRBV6-6 and TRBJ1-1, with D unclear. The germline CDR1 and CDR2 sequences are MNHNY and SVGAGI (reference sequence). The CDR3 runs 13 residues. V dropped 11 bases and J dropped 1 base, with 14 bases sitting between them. CDR3 residues: CAGSTWGNTEAFF. The DNA of the CDR3 is TGTGCCGGGTCAACGTGGGGGAACACTGAAGCTTTCTTT.

This clonotype was recorded at least ten times. J is TRBJ2-7 and V is TRBV7-9; D possibly uses TRBD1 or TRBD2 (6 bases each). Between the trimmed V and J ends, which lost 6 bases and 0 bases, there was a span of 15 bases. The germline gives CDR1 SEHNR, CDR2 FQNEAQ (reference sequence). This CDR3 spans 15 amino acids. Here the CDR3 DNA reads TGTGCCAGCAGTTCCCAAGGGGGGAGCTCCTACGAGCAGTACTTC. Protein: CASSSQGGSSYEQYF.

This clonotype has a handful of counts. The chain carries TRBV20-1 and TRBJ2-5; TRBD1 matches 9 bases. Losses at the gene ends were 3 bases for V and 5 bases for J; bases not matched to a gene: 7. The CDR3 spans 14 residues. The germline CDR1 and CDR2 sequences are DFQATT and SNEGSKA (reference sequence). The CDR3: CSARGGQGSETQYF. The CDR3 DNA follows: TGCAGTGCTAGGGGGGGACAGGGATCGGAGACCCAGTACTTC.

This clonotype was observed many times. The chain links TRBV27 to TRBJ2-1, with 9 positions matching TRBD2. The V gene's germline CDR1 is MNHEY and CDR2 SMNVEV (reference sequence). V lost 3 bases and J lost 2; bases outside the gene matches: 2. This CDR3 is built from 15 residues. The CDR3 sequence: CASSFGGRAYNEQFF. CDR3 sequence (DNA): TGTGCCAGCAGTTTCGGCGGGAGGGCCTACAATGAGCAGTTCTTC.

Only a few counts were recorded for this clonotype. The J gene is TRBJ2-7, the V gene TRBV27, with a tentative D call TRBD1 (5 bases). Trimming removed 7 bases from V and 5 bases from J, with 12 bases in between. In germline, CDR1 is MNHEY, CDR2 SMNVEV (reference sequence). The CDR3 runs to 12 residues. CDR3 nucleotide sequence: TGTGCCAGCAAAGTTCAGGGCCACGAGCAGTACTTC. Protein product: CASKVQGHEQYF.

V and J are TRBV7-6 and TRBJ2-3, with 8 positions matching TRBD2. Germline V gene sequence: CDR1 SGHVS, CDR2 FNYEAQ. The CDR3 is made up of 16 amino acids. Losses at the gene ends were 4 bases for V and 0 bases for J; bases not matched to a gene: 6. The CDR3: CASSSSGGVSTDTQYF. CDR3 nucleotides: TGTGCCAGCAGCTCATCCGGGGGGGTTAGCACAGATACGCAGTATTTT.

In its sample, this clonotype was seen many times. The chain recombines TRBV18 with TRBJ2-7, with D hard to call. This CDR3 has 14 amino acids. Germline lookup yields CDR1 KGHSH and CDR2 LQKENI. The V end lost 6 bases, the J end lost 0 bases, and 12 bases lay between the germline ends. The CDR3 protein is CASSPDLGSYEQYF. Here the CDR3 DNA reads TGTGCCAGCTCGCCGGACCTAGGCTCCTACGAGCAGTACTTC.

This clonotype was detected a few times. The chain links TRBV19 to TRBJ1-5; 7 positions match TRBD1. The length of the CDR3 is 16 residues. Germline values: CDR1 LNHDA, CDR2 SQIVND (reference sequence). V dropped 7 bases and J dropped 3; count of bases not matched to a gene: 12. DNA of the CDR3: TGTGCCAGTACCAAAGGCATACAGGGGACCAATCAGCCCCAGCATTTT. Translation gives CASTKGIQGTNQPQHF.

This clonotype was detected many times. V is TRBV12-5 and J is TRBJ2-5; 10 bases align to TRBD2. The J segment lost 5 bases and the V segment lost 4 bases, leaving 10 bases of the junction unmatched. Germline CDR1 reads LGHNT; CDR2 reads FRNRAP. The CDR3 has 16 amino acids. The CDR3 nucleotides are TGTGCTAGTGGTTCCCTAGCGGGAGTGGCAAGGGAGACCCAGTACTTC. Protein: CASGSLAGVARETQYF.

This clonotype was picked up many times. In nucleotides, the CDR3 is TGTGCCAGCAGTTCACCGGGACACCTCTACGAGCAGTACTTC. Residues: CASSSPGHLYEQYF. The chain carries TRBV6-5 and TRBJ2-7; maybe TRBD1 (6 bases). Germline V gives CDR1 MNHEY, CDR2 SVGAGI. V shed 4 bases and J shed 3 bases, with 13 bases lying between them. The CDR3 is 14 residues long.

The J gene is TRBJ2-7, the V gene TRBV6-6; no reliable D call. The CDR3 contains 13 residues. Germline CDR1 and CDR2: MNHNY and SVGAGI (reference sequence). Trimming removed 4 bases at V and 5 bases at J, with 12 bases between. The CDR3 DNA reads TGTGCCAGCAGTTCTTTTAGCTTCCACGAGCAGTACTTC. It codes for CASSSFSFHEQYF.

This clonotype was seen at least ten times. The chain has TRBV11-3 and TRBJ2-1; 7 bases are a match to TRBD1. The CDR3 spans 15 residues. Germline values: CDR1 SGHNT, CDR2 YENEEA. After removal of 5 bases from V and 0 bases from J, the junction contained 4 bases not matched to a gene. Written as DNA, the CDR3 is TGTGCCAGCAGCACACGGGACAGCTCCTACAATGAGCAGTTCTTC. As protein: CASSTRDSSYNEQFF.

This clonotype was picked up a small number of times. The chain is built from TRBV3-1 and TRBJ2-7; perhaps TRBD1 as D (6 bases). V dropped 1 base and J dropped 2 bases, with 12 bases sitting between them. Germline lookup yields CDR1 LGHDT and CDR2 YNNKEL (reference sequence). The length of the CDR3 is 15 residues. CDR3 sequence (DNA): TGTGCCAGCAGCCAAGGTGTGGACAGTACCTACGAGCAGTACTTC. Amino acids: CASSQGVDSTYEQYF.

This chain joins TRBV12-3 or TRBV12-4 and TRBJ2-1, with 10 bases that match TRBD2. V lost 6 bases to trimming and J lost 2 bases; unmatched junction nucleotides: 4. The CDR3 runs to 15 residues. The CDR3 is CASSLSGRTYNEQFF. In DNA, the CDR3 is TGTGCCAGCAGCCTTAGCGGGAGGACCTACAATGAGCAGTTCTTC.

This clonotype was counted at least ten times. CDR3 loop: CSARGTGIVGELFF. CDR3 DNA: TGCAGTGCTAGGGGGACAGGGATTGTCGGGGAGCTGTTTTTT. This rearrangement joins TRBV20-1 to TRBJ2-2, with TRBD1 matching over 9 bases. Germline V gene lookup returns CDR1 DFQATT and CDR2 SNEGSKA (reference sequence). The length of the CDR3 is 14 residues. V shed 3 bases and J 7 bases; nucleotides not matched to a gene: 6.

V and J are TRBV5-4 and TRBJ2-3, with TRBD1 matching 8 bases. Germline CDR1 SGHNT, CDR2 YYREEE (reference sequence). Losses at the gene ends were 4 bases for V and 0 bases for J; bases not matched to a gene: 7. The CDR3 runs to 16 residues. CDR3 sequence: CASSTRQGSSTDTQYF. CDR3 nucleotides: TGTGCCAGCAGCACTAGACAGGGGTCTAGCACAGATACGCAGTATTTT. Complete variable domain (other parts from reference TRBV5-4 and TRBJ2-3): ETGVTQSPTHLIKTRGQQVTLRCSSQSGHNTVSWYQQALGQGPQFIFQYYREEENGRGNFPPRFSGLQFPNYSSELNVNALELDDSALYLCASSTRQGSSTDTQYFGPGTRLTVL.